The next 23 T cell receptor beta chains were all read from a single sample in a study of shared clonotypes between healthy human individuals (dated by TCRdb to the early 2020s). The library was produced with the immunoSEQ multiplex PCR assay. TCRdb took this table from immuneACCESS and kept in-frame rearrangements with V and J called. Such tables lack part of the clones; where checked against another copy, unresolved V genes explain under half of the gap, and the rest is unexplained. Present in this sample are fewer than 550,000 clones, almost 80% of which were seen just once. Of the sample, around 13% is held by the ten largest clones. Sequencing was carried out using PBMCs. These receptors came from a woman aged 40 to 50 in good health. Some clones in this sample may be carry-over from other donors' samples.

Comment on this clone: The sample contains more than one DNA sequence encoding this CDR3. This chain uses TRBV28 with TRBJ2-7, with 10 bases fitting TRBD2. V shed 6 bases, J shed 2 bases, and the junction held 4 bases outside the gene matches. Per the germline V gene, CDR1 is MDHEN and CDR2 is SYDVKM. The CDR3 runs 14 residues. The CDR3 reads CASSTTSGAYEQYF. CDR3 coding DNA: TGTGCCAGCAGCACAACTAGCGGGGCCTACGAGCAGTACTTC.

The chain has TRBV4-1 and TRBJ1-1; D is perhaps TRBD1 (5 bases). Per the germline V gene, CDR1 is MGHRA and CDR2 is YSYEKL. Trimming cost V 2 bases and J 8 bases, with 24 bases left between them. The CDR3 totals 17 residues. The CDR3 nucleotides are TGCGCCAGCAGCCAATCCTCCAGGGCGCGTTCCCTGTACGAAGCTTTCTTT. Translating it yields CASSQSSRARSLYEAFF.

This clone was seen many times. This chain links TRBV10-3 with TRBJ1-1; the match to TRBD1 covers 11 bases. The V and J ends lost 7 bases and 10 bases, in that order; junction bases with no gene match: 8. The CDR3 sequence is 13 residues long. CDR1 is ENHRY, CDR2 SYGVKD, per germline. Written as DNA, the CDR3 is TGTGCCATCACCAGGGACAGGGGGGAAGCAGCTTTCTTT. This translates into CAITRDRGEAAFF.

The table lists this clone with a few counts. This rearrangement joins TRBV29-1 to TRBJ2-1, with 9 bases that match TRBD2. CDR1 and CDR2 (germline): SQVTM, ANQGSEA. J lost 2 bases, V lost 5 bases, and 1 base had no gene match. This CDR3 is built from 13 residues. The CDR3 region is CSVRGRAYNEQFF. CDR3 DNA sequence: TGCAGCGTTCGCGGGAGGGCCTACAATGAGCAGTTCTTC.

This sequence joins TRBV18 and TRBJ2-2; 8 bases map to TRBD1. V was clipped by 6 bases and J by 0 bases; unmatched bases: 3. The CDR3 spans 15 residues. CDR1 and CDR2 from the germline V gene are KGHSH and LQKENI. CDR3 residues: CASSMTGANTGELFF. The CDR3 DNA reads TGTGCCAGCTCCATGACAGGGGCGAACACCGGGGAGCTGTTTTTT.

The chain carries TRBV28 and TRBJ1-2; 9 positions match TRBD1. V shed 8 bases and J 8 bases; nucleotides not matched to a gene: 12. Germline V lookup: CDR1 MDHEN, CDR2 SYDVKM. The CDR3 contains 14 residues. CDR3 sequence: CASGVRDRDWGYTF. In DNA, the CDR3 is TGTGCCAGCGGAGTCCGGGACAGGGATTGGGGCTACACCTTC.

The CDR3 DNA reads TGTGCCTGGACAGGGGGTCCTAGCAATCAGCCCCAGCATTTT. Translation: CAWTGGPSNQPQHF. This chain uses TRBV30 with TRBJ1-5; TRBD1 agrees at 7 bases. The CDR3 consists of 14 residues. CDR1 and CDR2 from the germline V gene are GTSNPN and SVGIG (reference sequence). After removal of 4 bases from V and 0 bases from J, the junction contained 3 bases not matched to a gene.

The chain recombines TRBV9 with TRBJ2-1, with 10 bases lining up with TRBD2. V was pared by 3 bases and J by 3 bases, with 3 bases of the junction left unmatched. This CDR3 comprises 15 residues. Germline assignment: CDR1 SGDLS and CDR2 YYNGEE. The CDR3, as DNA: TGTGCCAGCAGCGGCGGGACTAGCGACTACAATGAGCAGTTCTTC. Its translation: CASSGGTSDYNEQFF.

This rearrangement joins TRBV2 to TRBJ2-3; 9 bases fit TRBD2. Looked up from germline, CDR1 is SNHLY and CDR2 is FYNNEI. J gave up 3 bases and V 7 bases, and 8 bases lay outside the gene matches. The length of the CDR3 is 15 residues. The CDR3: CASNFAGGGTDTQYF. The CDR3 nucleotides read TGTGCCAGCAATTTCGCGGGAGGGGGGACAGATACGCAGTATTTT. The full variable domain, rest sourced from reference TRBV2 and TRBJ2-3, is EPEVTQTPSHQVTQMGQEVILRCVPISNHLYFYWYRQILGQKVEFLVSFYNNEISEKSEIFDDQFSVERPDGSNFTLKIRSTKLEDSAMYFCASNFAGGGTDTQYFGPGTRLTVL.

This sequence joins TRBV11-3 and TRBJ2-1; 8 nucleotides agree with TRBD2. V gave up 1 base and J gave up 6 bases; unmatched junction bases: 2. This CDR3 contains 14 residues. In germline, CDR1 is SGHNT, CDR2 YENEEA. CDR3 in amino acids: CASSLVGLANEQFF. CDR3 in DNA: TGTGCCAGCAGCTTAGTAGGACTAGCCAATGAGCAGTTCTTC.

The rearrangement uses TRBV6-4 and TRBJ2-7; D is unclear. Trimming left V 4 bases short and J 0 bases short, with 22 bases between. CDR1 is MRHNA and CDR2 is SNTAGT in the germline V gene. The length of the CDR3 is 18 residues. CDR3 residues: CASSASPPSLRPSYEQYF. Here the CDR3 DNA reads TGTGCCAGCAGTGCCTCTCCCCCCTCTTTGCGACCCTCCTACGAGCAGTACTTC.

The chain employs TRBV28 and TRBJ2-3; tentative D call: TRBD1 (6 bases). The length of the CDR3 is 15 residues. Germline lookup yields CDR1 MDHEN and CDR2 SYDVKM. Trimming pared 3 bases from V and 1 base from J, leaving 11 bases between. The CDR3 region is CASSFRGHGTDTQYF. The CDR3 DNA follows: TGTGCCAGCAGTTTTCGGGGACATGGCACAGATACGCAGTATTTT.

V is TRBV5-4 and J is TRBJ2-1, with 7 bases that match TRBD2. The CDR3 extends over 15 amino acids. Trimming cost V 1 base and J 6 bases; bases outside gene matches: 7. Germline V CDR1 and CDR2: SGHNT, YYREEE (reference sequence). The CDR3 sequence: CASSLIRRESNEQFF. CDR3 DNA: TGTGCCAGCAGCTTGATACGGCGGGAGAGCAATGAGCAGTTCTTC. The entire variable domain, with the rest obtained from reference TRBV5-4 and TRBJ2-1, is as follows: ETGVTQSPTHLIKTRGQQVTLRCSSQSGHNTVSWYQQALGQGPQFIFQYYREEENGRGNFPPRFSGLQFPNYSSELNVNALELDDSALYLCASSLIRRESNEQFFGPGTRLTVL.

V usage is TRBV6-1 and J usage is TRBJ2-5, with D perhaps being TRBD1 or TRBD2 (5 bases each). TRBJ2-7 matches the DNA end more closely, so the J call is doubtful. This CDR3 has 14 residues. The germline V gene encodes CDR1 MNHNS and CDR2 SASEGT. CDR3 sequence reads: CASTEGDPVDEQYF. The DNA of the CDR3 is TGTGCCAGCACCGAAGGGGACCCCGTAGACGAGCAGTACTTC.

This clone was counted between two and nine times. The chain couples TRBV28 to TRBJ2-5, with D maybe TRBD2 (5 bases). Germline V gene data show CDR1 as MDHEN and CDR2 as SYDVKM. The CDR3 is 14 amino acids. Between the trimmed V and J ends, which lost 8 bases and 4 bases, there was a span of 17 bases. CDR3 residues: CASSTPGGSETQYF. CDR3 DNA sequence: TGTGCCAGCTCCACCCCAGGAGGCTCAGAGACCCAGTACTTC.

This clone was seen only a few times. The CDR3, as DNA: TGTGCCAGCATGCAGGGGGGTGAAAAACTGTTTTTT. This encodes CASMQGGEKLFF. The V and J genes are TRBV2 and TRBJ1-4; 7 bases agree with TRBD1. Germline-derived CDR1 and CDR2 are SNHLY and FYNNEI. CDR3 length equals 12 residues. V was clipped by 7 bases and J by 7 bases; unmatched bases: 3.

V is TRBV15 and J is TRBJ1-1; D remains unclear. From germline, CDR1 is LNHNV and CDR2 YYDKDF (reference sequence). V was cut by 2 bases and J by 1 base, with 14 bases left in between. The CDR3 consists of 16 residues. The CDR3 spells CATSRSLYPGNTEAFF. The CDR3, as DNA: TGTGCCACCAGCAGATCCCTTTATCCGGGGAACACTGAAGCTTTCTTT.

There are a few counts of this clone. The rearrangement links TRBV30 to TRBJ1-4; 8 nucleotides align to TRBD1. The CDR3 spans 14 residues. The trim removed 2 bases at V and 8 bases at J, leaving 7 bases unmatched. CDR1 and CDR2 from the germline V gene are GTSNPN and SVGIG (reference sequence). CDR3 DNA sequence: TGTGCCTGGAGTCCAGGACAGGGTGGCGAAAAACTGTTTTTT. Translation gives CAWSPGQGGEKLFF.

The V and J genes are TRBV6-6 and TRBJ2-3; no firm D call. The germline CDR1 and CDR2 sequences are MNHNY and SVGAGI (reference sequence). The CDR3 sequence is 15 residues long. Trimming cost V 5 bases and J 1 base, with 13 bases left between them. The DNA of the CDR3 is TGTGCCAGCAGTCCCCGAATGGTTCGCACAGATACGCAGTATTTT. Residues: CASSPRMVRTDTQYF.

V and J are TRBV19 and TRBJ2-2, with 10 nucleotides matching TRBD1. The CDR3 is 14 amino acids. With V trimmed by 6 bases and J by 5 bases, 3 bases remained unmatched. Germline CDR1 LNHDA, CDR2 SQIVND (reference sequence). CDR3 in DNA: TGTGCCAGTAGGCCGGGACAGGGGACCGGGGAGCTGTTTTTT. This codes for CASRPGQGTGELFF. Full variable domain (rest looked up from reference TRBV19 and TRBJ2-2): DGGITQSPKYLFRKEGQNVTLSCEQNLNHDAMYWYRQDPGQGLRLIYYSQIVNDFQKGDIAEGYSVSREKKESFPLTVTSAQKNPTAFYLCASRPGQGTGELFFGEGSRLTVL.

The CDR3 loop is CASSPSGRGNEQFF. Here the CDR3 DNA reads TGTGCCAGTAGTCCTAGCGGGAGGGGAAATGAGCAGTTCTTC. The rearrangement links TRBV19 to TRBJ2-1, with 12 nucleotides matching TRBD2. The ends lost 5 bases at V and 7 bases at J; junction bases unmatched: 3. The germline gives CDR1 LNHDA, CDR2 SQIVND (reference sequence). The CDR3 sequence is 14 residues long.

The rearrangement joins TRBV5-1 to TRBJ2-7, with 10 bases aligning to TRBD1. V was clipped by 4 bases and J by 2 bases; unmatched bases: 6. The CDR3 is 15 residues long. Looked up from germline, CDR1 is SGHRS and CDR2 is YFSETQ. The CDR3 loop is CASSAGTGEPYEQYF. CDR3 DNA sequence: TGCGCCAGCAGCGCGGGGACAGGGGAGCCCTACGAGCAGTACTTC.

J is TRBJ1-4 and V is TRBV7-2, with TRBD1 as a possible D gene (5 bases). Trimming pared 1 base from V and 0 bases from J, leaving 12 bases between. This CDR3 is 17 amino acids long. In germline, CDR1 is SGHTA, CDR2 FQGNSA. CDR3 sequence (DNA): TGTGCCAGCAGCTTAGATTGGGACCCCACAACTAATGAAAAACTGTTTTTT. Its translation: CASSLDWDPTTNEKLFF.